Presented here are 3 T cell receptor beta chains from one specimen sequenced in a study of CXCR3-negative and CXCR3-positive naive CD8 T cells. cDNA libraries for TRB were generated by 5' RACE incorporating UMI labels. Reanalyzing the 5' RACE reads, TCRdb keeps one entry per CDR3 protein, without DNA. The sample holds 5,500 to 7,000 distinct CDR3 sequences. The sample taken for sequencing was naive CXCR3- CD8+ T cells from blood. This sample's subset: CD45RO-CCR7+CD27+CD95- naive CD8+ T cells lacking CXCR3 (TNR3-). The receptor source for this set is a human donor in good health. Some clones in this sample may be carry-over from other donors' samples.

Measured by frequency, this clonotype is medium-sized. The chain joins TRBV7-6 to TRBJ2-5; the TRBD1 assignment by TCRdb is unverifiable without DNA. Germline lookup yields CDR1 SGHVS and CDR2 FNYEAQ. The CDR3 totals 15 residues. CDR3 sequence reads: CASRLVPGARETQYF.

The chain has TRBV29-1 and TRBJ2-1; TCRdb's D gene call, TRBD1, goes unchecked for lack of DNA. CDR3 length: 13 residues. Germline V gene sequence: CDR1 SQVTM, CDR2 ANQGSEA. CDR3 residues: CSVDPGSYNEQFF.

The CDR3 protein is CSVGGSGGSYEQYF. The rearrangement uses TRBV29-1 and TRBJ2-7; TCRdb selects TRBD1, and the lack of DNA leaves this call unchecked. Germline V gene sequence: CDR1 SQVTM, CDR2 ANQGSEA. The CDR3 is 14 amino acids.